These 27 T cell receptor beta chains came from one sample sequenced in a study of shared clonotypes between healthy human individuals. Profiled with immunoSEQ multiplex PCR; TCRdb holds only in-frame clones, not every one. This sample has around 610,000 clones, with roughly 96% found just once. Terminally differentiated effector memory CD45RA+ cells were excluded by CCR7 positive selection of CD45RO-negative cells. The source material was naive CD8+ T cells sorted from blood. The source is a woman in her twenties or thirties in good health.

This rearrangement joins TRBV29-1 to TRBJ2-5, with 10 bases identical to TRBD2. The junction had 13 bases not matched to a gene; V was cut back by 6 bases and J by 9 bases. This CDR3 comprises 14 residues. Per germline, CDR1 SQVTM and CDR2 ANQGSEA. For the CDR3, the DNA is TGCAGCGTGGGGACTAGCGAAGATGTTTGGGCCCAGTACTTC. It specifies CSVGTSEDVWAQYF.

The chain employs TRBV6-5 and TRBJ1-5, with 7 nucleotides matching TRBD1. The germline V gene encodes CDR1 MNHEY and CDR2 SVGAGI. V gave up 6 bases and J gave up 5 bases; unmatched junction bases: 7. CDR3 length: 14 residues. The DNA of the CDR3 is TGTGCCAGCAGGAGACAGGGAGGGGATCAGCCCCAGCATTTT. Its translation: CASRRQGGDQPQHF.

This chain joins TRBV7-6 and TRBJ2-3, with TRBD2 matching over 13 bases. Germline CDR1 reads SGHVS; CDR2 reads FNYEAQ. The junction had 7 bases not matched to a gene; V was cut back by 4 bases and J by 6 bases. The CDR3 runs to 16 residues. The CDR3 DNA is TGTGCCAGCAGCTCGAGACTAGCGGGAGGTGTGGATACGCAGTATTTT. Translated: CASSSRLAGGVDTQYF. The variable domain in full, completed from reference TRBV7-6 and TRBJ2-3, reads GAGVSQSPRYKVTKRGQDVALRCDPISGHVSLYWYRQALGQGPEFLTYFNYEAQQDKSGLPNDRFSAERPEGSISTLTIQRTEQRDSAMYRCASSSRLAGGVDTQYFGPGTRLTVL.

This clone showed up just once. The rearrangement links TRBV29-1 to TRBJ2-7; D is possibly TRBD1 or TRBD2 (7 bases each). The CDR3 extends over 13 amino acids. Germline CDR1 is SQVTM and CDR2 is ANQGSEA. With 7 bases removed from V and 3 bases from J, the gap between germline ends came to 16 bases. In DNA, the CDR3 is TGCAGCGCCAGGGGGGGAGTCGACTACGAGCAGTACTTC. This codes for CSARGGVDYEQYF.

CDR3 sequence (DNA): TGTGCCACCAGCACGTACTCACGGGAGGGCCTTGACAATGAGCAGTTCTTC. Translation: CATSTYSREGLDNEQFF. This chain joins TRBV15 and TRBJ2-1; 8 bases are shared with TRBD2. The ends lost 4 bases at V and 5 bases at J; junction bases unmatched: 13. The length of the CDR3 is 17 residues. Germline V lookup: CDR1 LNHNV, CDR2 YYDKDF (reference sequence).

The chain links TRBV29-1 to TRBJ2-5, with 13 bases aligning to TRBD2. The DNA end favors TRBJ2-7, so the J call may be wrong. The CDR3 length is 14 residues. In germline, CDR1 is SQVTM, CDR2 ANQGSEA. The chain's CDR3 is CSVILAGGPREQYF. Written as DNA, the CDR3 is TGCAGCGTTATACTAGCGGGAGGGCCTCGCGAGCAGTACTTC.

The table lists this clone with a count of one. The chain couples TRBV9 to TRBJ1-5, with D perhaps TRBD1 (5 bases). The length of the CDR3 is 16 residues. Germline CDR1 reads SGDLS; CDR2 reads YYNGEE. Trimming took 4 bases from V and 4 from J, leaving 18 bases between them. Here the CDR3 DNA reads TGTGCCAGCAGCCCCGGCGGGCAGGGCTATAATCAGCCCCAGCATTTT. Translation gives CASSPGGQGYNQPQHF.

The chain combines TRBV6-5 with TRBJ2-7; perhaps TRBD1 as D (6 bases). The CDR3 totals 12 residues. V lost 5 bases to trimming and J lost 5 bases, with 10 bases between them. Germline V gene data show CDR1 as MNHEY and CDR2 as SVGAGI. The CDR3 protein is CASSTGIDEQYF. The CDR3 DNA follows: TGTGCCAGCAGTACAGGGATCGACGAGCAGTACTTC.

The rearrangement uses TRBV7-6 and TRBJ2-7; 9 bases are shared with TRBD2. Germline CDR1 reads SGHVS; CDR2 reads FNYEAQ. V lost 0 bases and J lost 5; bases outside the gene matches: 5. The CDR3 extends over 15 amino acids. The CDR3 region is CASSLALSGSDEQYF. CDR3 in DNA: TGTGCCAGCAGCTTAGCGCTTAGCGGGAGTGACGAGCAGTACTTC. Full variable domain (rest looked up from reference TRBV7-6 and TRBJ2-7): GAGVSQSPRYKVTKRGQDVALRCDPISGHVSLYWYRQALGQGPEFLTYFNYEAQQDKSGLPNDRFSAERPEGSISTLTIQRTEQRDSAMYRCASSLALSGSDEQYFGPGTRLTVT.

The V gene is TRBV28, the J gene TRBJ2-7; TRBD1 matches at 7 bases. Looked up from germline, CDR1 is MDHEN and CDR2 is SYDVKM. V gave up 4 bases and J gave up 3 bases; unmatched junction bases: 3. The CDR3 is 13 residues long. The CDR3 sequence is CASSYGTDYEQYF. CDR3 DNA sequence: TGTGCCAGCAGTTACGGGACAGACTACGAGCAGTACTTC. Complete variable domain (other parts from reference TRBV28 and TRBJ2-7): DVKVTQSSRYLVKRTGEKVFLECVQDMDHENMFWYRQDPGLGLRLIYFSYDVKMKEKGDIPEGYSVSREKKERFSLILESASTNQTSMYLCASSYGTDYEQYFGPGTRLTVT.

This clone was found once. The chain couples TRBV19 to TRBJ2-1; 7 positions agree with TRBD2. Unmatched junction bases numbered 12, after V lost 5 bases and J lost 8 bases. Germline CDR1 LNHDA, CDR2 SQIVND (reference sequence). The CDR3 spans 15 residues. The CDR3 loop reads CASSYSGQPVDEQFF. The CDR3 DNA sequence: TGTGCCAGTAGTTATAGCGGGCAACCGGTGGATGAGCAGTTCTTC.

The chain combines TRBV28 with TRBJ1-4; TRBD1 might be the D (6 bases). CDR1 MDHEN and CDR2 SYDVKM come from the germline V gene. CDR3 length equals 13 residues. V lost 3 bases to trimming and J lost 8 bases, with 10 bases between them. DNA for the CDR3: TGTGCCAGCAGTTTGGGACATTCGGAAAAACTGTTTTTT. It is translated as CASSLGHSEKLFF. Using reference TRBV28 and TRBJ1-4 for the parts outside the CDR3, the full variable domain is DVKVTQSSRYLVKRTGEKVFLECVQDMDHENMFWYRQDPGLGLRLIYFSYDVKMKEKGDIPEGYSVSREKKERFSLILESASTNQTSMYLCASSLGHSEKLFFGSGTQLSVL.

The genes are TRBV9 and TRBJ2-7; D is uncertain. The CDR3 runs to 12 residues. Germline CDR1 SGDLS, CDR2 YYNGEE. V lost 3 bases and J 2 bases, leaving 6 bases between the germline ends. For the CDR3, the DNA is TGTGCCAGCAGCGCAGGAACCTACGAGCAGTACTTC. This encodes CASSAGTYEQYF.

The rearrangement uses TRBV5-4 and TRBJ2-5; 7 bases line up with TRBD2. The V and J ends lost 1 base and 6 bases, in that order; junction bases with no gene match: 3. Germline loops: CDR1 SGHNT, CDR2 YYREEE (reference sequence). CDR3 length equals 13 residues. CDR3 nucleotide sequence: TGTGCCAGCAGCTTGACAGCGGGGCAGACCCAGTACTTC. Translating it yields CASSLTAGQTQYF. Based on the CDR3 plus reference TRBV5-4 and TRBJ2-5, the full variable domain is ETGVTQSPTHLIKTRGQQVTLRCSSQSGHNTVSWYQQALGQGPQFIFQYYREEENGRGNFPPRFSGLQFPNYSSELNVNALELDDSALYLCASSLTAGQTQYFGPGTRLLVL.

This clone appeared once. The chain links TRBV6-1 to TRBJ1-5; D is uncertain. The germline CDR1 and CDR2 sequences are MNHNS and SASEGT. This CDR3 has 15 residues. Trimming cost V 1 base and J 2 bases, with 9 bases left between them. CDR3 protein: CASSEDSYRNQPQHF. In DNA, the CDR3 is TGTGCCAGCAGTGAAGACAGTTACCGCAATCAGCCCCAGCATTTT.

J is TRBJ2-7 and V is TRBV4-1, with 7 nucleotides matching TRBD1. V was pared by 0 bases and J by 5 bases, with 22 bases of the junction left unmatched. The CDR3 runs to 20 residues. Germline V gene sequence: CDR1 MGHRA, CDR2 YSYEKL. The CDR3 DNA reads as TGCGCCAGCAGCCAAGAGATTTTTTCGTCCTCTTACAGGGGACGGAACGAGCAGTACTTC. As protein: CASSQEIFSSSYRGRNEQYF.

Details on this clone: Other DNA sequences in the same sample also yield this CDR3. The gene calls are TRBV28 and TRBJ2-7; a possible D gene is TRBD1 (5 bases). The germline gives CDR1 MDHEN, CDR2 SYDVKM. The CDR3 is made up of 13 amino acids. Trimming left V 3 bases short and J 1 base short, with 7 bases between. CDR3 amino acids: CASSLGPSYEQYF. DNA for the CDR3: TGTGCCAGCAGTTTGGGGCCTTCCTACGAGCAGTACTTC.

The chain uses TRBV28 and TRBJ2-1; D is unclear. Germline V CDR1 and CDR2: MDHEN, SYDVKM. The V gene lost 5 bases and the J gene lost 7 bases, with 18 bases spanning the gap. The CDR3 is made up of 15 amino acids. The CDR3 sequence is CASSPFDLSGNEQFF. The CDR3 DNA reads as TGTGCCAGCAGTCCCTTCGACTTGTCTGGAAATGAGCAGTTCTTC.

The J gene is TRBJ2-1, the V gene TRBV27, with 12 bases aligning to TRBD2. With V trimmed by 6 bases and J by 6 bases, 12 bases remained unmatched. Germline loops: CDR1 MNHEY, CDR2 SMNVEV (reference sequence). CDR3 length: 17 amino acids. In DNA form, the CDR3 reads TGTGCCAGCAGCCTCCTCCTAGCGGGAGGGCCCGGCAATGAGCAGTTCTTC. Translation gives CASSLLLAGGPGNEQFF.

The gene calls are TRBV5-5 and TRBJ2-7; tentative D call: TRBD1 (6 bases). This CDR3 region has 14 residues. Germline V gene data show CDR1 as SGHKS and CDR2 as YYEKEE (reference sequence). Trimming stripped 3 bases from V and 5 bases from J, with 15 bases between. The CDR3 coding sequence is TGTGCCAGCAGCTCTGGCAGGGGAGTCAACGAGCAGTACTTC. It codes for CASSSGRGVNEQYF. The whole variable domain, filled in from reference TRBV5-5 and TRBJ2-7, reads DAGVTQSPTHLIKTRGQQVTLRCSPISGHKSVSWYQQVLGQGPQFIFQYYEKEERGRGNFPDRFSARQFPNYSSELNVNALLLGDSALYLCASSSGRGVNEQYFGPGTRLTVT.

The rearrangement links TRBV4-1 to TRBJ1-1; 7 bases align to TRBD1. Germline values: CDR1 MGHRA, CDR2 YSYEKL. This CDR3 has 16 amino acids. The V gene end was trimmed by 1 base and the J gene end by 5 bases; junction bases not matched to a gene: 10. CDR3 in amino acids: CASSQGPLTGKTEAFF. The CDR3 DNA reads TGCGCCAGCAGCCAAGGTCCCTTGACAGGGAAGACTGAAGCTTTCTTT.

The V call is TRBV9, the J call TRBJ2-1; D unresolved. With 0 bases removed from V and 8 bases from J, the gap between germline ends came to 9 bases. Germline CDR1 is SGDLS and CDR2 is YYNGEE. CDR3 size: 13 residues. The CDR3 protein is CASSVVGTDEQFF. CDR3 bases: TGTGCCAGCAGCGTAGTAGGAACGGATGAGCAGTTCTTC.

The V call is TRBV19, the J call TRBJ1-5; D is uncertain. The CDR3 contains 18 residues. Deletions cut 1 base from V and 2 bases from J, with 18 bases between. Germline CDR1 is LNHDA and CDR2 is SQIVND (reference sequence). CDR3 sequence: CASSIVQFWSSGNQPQHF. CDR3 coding DNA: TGTGCCAGTAGTATAGTTCAATTTTGGAGTTCGGGCAATCAGCCCCAGCATTTT.

The J gene is TRBJ2-1, the V gene TRBV5-6; D is unresolved. Trimming stripped 0 bases from V and 7 bases from J, with 8 bases between. There are 13 residues in the CDR3. Germline loops: CDR1 SGHDT, CDR2 YYEEEE. CDR3 loop: CASSLVVGNEQFF. The CDR3 nucleotides are TGTGCCAGCAGCTTGGTCGTAGGGAATGAGCAGTTCTTC.

CDR3 coding DNA: TGTGCCAGCAGCTTTTTAATTACAAACTATGGCTACACCTTC. Residues: CASSFLITNYGYTF. This rearrangement joins TRBV5-4 to TRBJ1-2; D is uncertain. This CDR3 region has 14 residues. Germline-derived CDR1 and CDR2 are SGHNT and YYREEE (reference sequence). The ends were cut back, 2 bases at V and 2 bases at J, with 10 bases in the middle.

This chain joins TRBV7-9 and TRBJ2-2; 14 nucleotides agree with TRBD2. The germline CDR1 and CDR2 sequences are SEHNR and FQNEAQ (reference sequence). The ends lost 6 bases at V and 2 bases at J; junction bases unmatched: 8. This CDR3 comprises 18 residues. The CDR3 reads CASRLGLAGVENTGELFF. CDR3 DNA: TGTGCCAGCAGATTGGGACTAGCGGGAGTCGAAAACACCGGGGAGCTGTTTTTT.

This clone was counted a few times. The V call is TRBV5-6, the J call TRBJ1-2; unclear D gene. From germline, CDR1 is SGHDT and CDR2 YYEEEE. The CDR3 is made up of 13 amino acids. The V gene lost 4 bases and the J gene lost 8 bases, with 15 bases spanning the gap. Here the CDR3 reads CASSPTGQRGYTF. The CDR3 DNA reads TGTGCCAGCAGCCCCACGGGCCAGCGGGGCTACACCTTC.